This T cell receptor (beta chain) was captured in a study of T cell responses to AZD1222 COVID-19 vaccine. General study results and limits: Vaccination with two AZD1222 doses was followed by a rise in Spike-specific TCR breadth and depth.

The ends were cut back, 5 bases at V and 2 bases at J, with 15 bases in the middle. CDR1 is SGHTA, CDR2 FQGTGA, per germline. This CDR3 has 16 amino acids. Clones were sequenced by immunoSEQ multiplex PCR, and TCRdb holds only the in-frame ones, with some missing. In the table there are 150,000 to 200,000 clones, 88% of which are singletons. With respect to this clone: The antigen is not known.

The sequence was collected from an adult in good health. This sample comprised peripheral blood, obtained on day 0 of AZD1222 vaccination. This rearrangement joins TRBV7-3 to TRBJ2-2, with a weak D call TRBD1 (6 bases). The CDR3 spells CASSVDPGQNTGELFF. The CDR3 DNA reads TGTGCCAGCAGCGTCGACCCGGGACAAAACACCGGGGAGCTGTTTTTT.